This section outlines one T cell receptor (beta chain) sequence together with its context. The target antigen is unknown. In the same sample, other DNA sequences code for this CDR3. Germline V CDR1 and CDR2: SGHRS, YFSETQ. The germline V and J ends were trimmed by 0 bases and 1 base, with 3 bases remaining between them. This CDR3 has 13 amino acids. This sample stems from a study of T cell responses to AZD1222 COVID-19 vaccine. TCRdb keeps only in-frame clones here, not all; method: immunoSEQ multiplex PCR. This table has approximately 190,000 clones, approximately 94% appearing once. Overall study findings and caveats: At baseline, seropositivity was found in only five or six AZD1222 recipients.

Material: peripheral blood, obtained 28 days after the second dose of the MenACWY control vaccine. The V call is TRBV5-1, the J call TRBJ2-3; D is uncertain. The source of this sequence is an adult who received the MenACWY meningococcal vaccine as a control. DNA of the CDR3: TGCGCCAGCAGCTTGGCGGGCACAGATACGCAGTATTTT. This sequence encodes CASSLAGTDTQYF.